This TCR beta chain was found in a study of blood T cell repertoires in COVID-19. The wider study: Italy, Spain and the United States were the sources of the convalescent and acute COVID-19 samples.

Using immunoSEQ multiplex PCR, the repertoire was profiled, and TCRdb retains in-frame clones only, with some absent. In the table there are tens of thousands of clones, 88% of which are singletons. Trimming took 7 bases from V and 1 from J; bases not matched to a gene: 3. The CDR3 covers 13 residues. Germline loops: CDR1 MNHEY, CDR2 SVGAGI. Sequences were obtained from peripheral blood. The rearrangement joins TRBV6-5 to TRBJ2-5; TRBD1 matches at 7 bases. This clonotype originated in a man aged 55-75 years with acute or convalescent COVID-19. For the CDR3, the DNA is TGTGCCAGCATACAGGGGCTCCAAGAGACCCAGTACTTC. This sequence encodes CASIQGLQETQYF.